The sequence of this T cell receptor (beta chain) was determined in a study of cytomegalovirus exposure and HLA in healthy donors. Study findings and constraints: For most TCR beta V segments, an earlier analysis put the productive rate at about 87% or about 30% of the time. While the bulk of TCR sequences proved rare, some public TCRs turned up in many donors. Immune exposure information comprised only CMV serostatus. A few chains linked to CMV were shown in vitro to be specific for CMV antigens.

The PCR was carried out with 60 Vbeta primers and 13 Jbeta primers. Produced via immunoSEQ multiplex PCR; TCRdb's table is partial and in-frame only. The table has 150,000 to 200,000 clones, around 80% seen once. Trimming took 0 bases from V and 2 from J, leaving 11 bases between them. Germline V gene data show CDR1 as MNHNY and CDR2 as SVGAGI (reference sequence). The CDR3 length is 15 residues. Concerning this clone: What it recognizes is unknown.

J is TRBJ2-7 and V is TRBV6-6, with a possible D match to TRBD1 (6 bases). The receptor was isolated from a man in his forties in good health and CMV-seronegative. The source material was PBMCs. The CDR3 loop reads CASSYSAGQPYEQYF. The CDR3 nucleotides are TGTGCCAGCAGTTACTCGGCCGGACAGCCCTACGAGCAGTACTTC.